A single sample is the source of the 9 T cell receptor beta chains below, sequenced in a study of cytomegalovirus exposure and HLA in healthy donors. PCR amplification relied on 60 Vbeta primers (plus 13 Jbeta primers). Here immunoSEQ multiplex PCR was the method, and the copy in TCRdb shows in-frame clones only, minus some. The profile shows about 130,000 clones, just under 75% of them singletons. The sequenced material came from PBMCs. These receptors were obtained from a man aged 55 to 70 in good health and CMV-seropositive.

The genes are TRBV19 and TRBJ2-3; the D gene is possibly TRBD2 (5 bases). The CDR3 is made up of 14 amino acids. Germline-derived CDR1 and CDR2 are LNHDA and SQIVND (reference sequence). V lost 4 bases, J lost 4 bases, and 12 bases lay in between. The CDR3 sequence is CASSTGNRADTQYF. CDR3 coding DNA: TGTGCCAGTAGTACGGGGAATAGGGCAGATACGCAGTATTTT.

The V gene is TRBV5-6, the J gene TRBJ1-1; 7 bases line up with TRBD1. This CDR3 has 16 residues. Per the germline V gene, CDR1 is SGHDT and CDR2 is YYEEEE. With 0 bases clipped from V and 3 bases from J, the junction kept 8 bases outside the gene matches. The CDR3 region has the DNA TGTGCCAGCAGCTTGGACCAGCATACAGGGGACACTGAAGCTTTCTTT. Residues: CASSLDQHTGDTEAFF. The whole variable domain, filled in from reference TRBV5-6 and TRBJ1-1, reads DAGVTQSPTHLIKTRGQQVTLRCSPKSGHDTVSWYQQALGQGPQFIFQYYEEEERQRGNFPDRFSGHQFPNYSSELNVNALLLGDSALYLCASSLDQHTGDTEAFFGQGTRLTVV.

The V call is TRBV29-1, the J call TRBJ2-5, with 9 bases aligning to TRBD1. J was trimmed by 3 bases and V by 7 bases; bases with no gene match: 3. CDR1 is SQVTM and CDR2 is ANQGSEA in the germline V gene. The CDR3 covers 12 residues. CDR3 loop: CSGGDREETQYF. The DNA of the CDR3 is TGCAGCGGGGGGGACAGGGAAGAGACCCAGTACTTC.

The V and J genes are TRBV10-3 and TRBJ1-2; no firm D call. Germline loops: CDR1 ENHRY, CDR2 SYGVKD. The CDR3 has 14 amino acids. The V end lost 6 bases, the J end lost 3 bases, and 14 bases lay between the germline ends. The CDR3 spells CAISLPGSHYGYTF. Here the CDR3 DNA reads TGTGCCATCAGCCTACCCGGGTCCCACTATGGCTACACCTTC.

V gene TRBV7-2 combines with J gene TRBJ2-1; 11 nucleotides match TRBD2. V was pared by 1 base and J by 2 bases, with 1 base of the junction left unmatched. Germline V lookup: CDR1 SGHTA, CDR2 FQGNSA. The CDR3 extends over 16 amino acids. In nucleotides, the CDR3 is TGTGCCAGCAGCTTAGTAGCGGGGGGGCCCTACAATGAGCAGTTCTTC. This codes for CASSLVAGGPYNEQFF.

This clone is medium-sized within its sample. The chain has TRBV5-6 and TRBJ2-7; D is uncertain. The V end lost 4 bases, the J end lost 4 bases, and 9 bases lay between the germline ends. Germline values: CDR1 SGHDT, CDR2 YYEEEE. The CDR3 is 12 residues long. The CDR3 DNA reads as TGTGCCAGCAGCCGCGGTATTTACGAGCAGTACTTC. Its translation is CASSRGIYEQYF.

V and J are TRBV28 and TRBJ2-5, with 8 bases identical to TRBD1. The CDR3 runs to 16 residues. CDR1 and CDR2 from the germline V gene are MDHEN and SYDVKM. Germline trimming cut 8 bases from V and 2 bases from J; bases unmatched to any gene: 13. CDR3 protein: CASRKTGANSQETQYF. The CDR3 DNA follows: TGTGCCAGCCGCAAGACAGGGGCAAACTCTCAAGAGACCCAGTACTTC.

This chain joins TRBV11-2 and TRBJ2-7; 9 nucleotides align to TRBD1. The germline gives CDR1 SGHAT, CDR2 FQNNGV. The junction had 2 bases not matched to a gene; V was cut back by 5 bases and J by 3 bases. The CDR3 covers 13 residues. This CDR3 is CASSGTGSYEQYF. The CDR3 region has the DNA TGTGCCAGCAGCGGGACAGGGAGCTACGAGCAGTACTTC.

The CDR3: CASRPQGGEQYF. As DNA, the CDR3 is TGTGCCAGCAGGCCACAGGGGGGCGAGCAGTACTTC. This chain uses TRBV28 with TRBJ2-7, with 8 bases identical to TRBD1. Germline CDR1 reads MDHEN; CDR2 reads SYDVKM. The CDR3 has 12 amino acids. The trim removed 6 bases at V and 6 bases at J, leaving 4 bases unmatched.